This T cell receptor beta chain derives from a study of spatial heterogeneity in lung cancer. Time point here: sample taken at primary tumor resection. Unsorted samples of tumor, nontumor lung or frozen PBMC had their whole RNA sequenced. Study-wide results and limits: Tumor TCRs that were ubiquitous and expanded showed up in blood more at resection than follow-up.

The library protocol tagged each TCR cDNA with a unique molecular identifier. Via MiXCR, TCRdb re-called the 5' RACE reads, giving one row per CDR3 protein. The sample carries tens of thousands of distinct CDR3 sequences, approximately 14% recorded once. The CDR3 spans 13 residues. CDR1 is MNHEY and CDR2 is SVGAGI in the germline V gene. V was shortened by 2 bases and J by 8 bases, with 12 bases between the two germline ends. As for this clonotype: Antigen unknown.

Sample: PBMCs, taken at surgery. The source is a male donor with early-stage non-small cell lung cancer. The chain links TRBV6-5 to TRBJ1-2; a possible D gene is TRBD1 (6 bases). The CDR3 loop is CASSYTGTKGYTF. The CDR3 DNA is TGTGCCAGCAGTTACACAGGGACAAAGGGCTACACCTTC.